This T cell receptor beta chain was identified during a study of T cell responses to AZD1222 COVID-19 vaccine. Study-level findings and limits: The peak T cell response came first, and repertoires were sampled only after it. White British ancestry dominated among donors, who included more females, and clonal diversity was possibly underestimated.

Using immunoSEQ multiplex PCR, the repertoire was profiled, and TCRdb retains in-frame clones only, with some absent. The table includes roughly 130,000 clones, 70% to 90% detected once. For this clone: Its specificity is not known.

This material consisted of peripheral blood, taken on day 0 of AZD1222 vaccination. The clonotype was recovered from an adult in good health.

This chain's CDR3 is CASTTFSGGTEAFF. Written as DNA, the CDR3 is TGTGCCAGCACCACATTTAGTGGAGGGACTGAAGCTTTCTTT. The V and J genes are TRBV14 and TRBJ1-1; D remains ambiguous. The ends were cut back, 7 bases at V and 5 bases at J, with 17 bases in the middle. The CDR3 extends over 14 amino acids. CDR1 SGHDN and CDR2 FVKESK come from the germline V gene.